This T cell receptor (beta chain) was observed in a study of blood T cell repertoires in COVID-19. At the level of the study: In each case, the material was cDNA or gDNA derived from T cells, B-cell-depleted T cells, or PBMCs.

The method was immunoSEQ multiplex PCR; TCRdb's version includes in-frame clones alone and lacks a portion of them. The profile covers approximately 220,000 clones, with around nine tenths appearing a single time and less than 4% taken by the ten largest. Germline values: CDR1 SNHLY, CDR2 FYNNEI. The CDR3 is made up of 16 amino acids. The germline V and J ends were trimmed by 7 bases and 5 bases, with 21 bases remaining between them. Cohorts were determined from participant-reported clinical history. This sequence was found in a woman in her twenties or thirties with acute COVID-19. The sample taken for sequencing was PBMCs or T cells enriched from blood (not recorded which). The chain recombines TRBV2 with TRBJ2-1; the D gene is possibly TRBD2 (6 bases). The CDR3 loop reads CASTLPWSGEDNEQFF. CDR3 bases: TGTGCCAGCACCCTCCCCTGGTCGGGGGAGGACAATGAGCAGTTCTTC.